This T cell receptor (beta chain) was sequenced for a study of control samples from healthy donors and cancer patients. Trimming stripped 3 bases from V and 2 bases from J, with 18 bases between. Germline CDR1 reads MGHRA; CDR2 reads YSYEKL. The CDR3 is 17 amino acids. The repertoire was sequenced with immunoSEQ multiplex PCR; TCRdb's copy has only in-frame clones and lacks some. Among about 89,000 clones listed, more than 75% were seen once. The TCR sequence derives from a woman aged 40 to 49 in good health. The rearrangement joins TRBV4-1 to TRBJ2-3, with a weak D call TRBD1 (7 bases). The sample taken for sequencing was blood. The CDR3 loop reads CASSQTGTRGATDTQYF. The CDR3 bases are TGCGCCAGCAGCCAGACGGGGACCAGGGGGGCCACAGATACGCAGTATTTT.